This T cell receptor beta chain comes out of a study of cytomegalovirus exposure and HLA in healthy donors. The study's findings and limits: Available immune exposure information was restricted to CMV serostatus only.

This clone is a singleton in its sample. Its antigen is unknown. The primer mix had 60 Vbeta and 13 Jbeta primers. Here immunoSEQ multiplex PCR was the method, and the copy in TCRdb shows in-frame clones only, minus some. In the table there are about 120,000 clones, 65% to 80% of which are singletons. Germline V gene sequence: CDR1 GTSNPN, CDR2 SVGIG (reference sequence). J was trimmed by 4 bases and V by 3 bases; bases with no gene match: 8. The CDR3 contains 14 residues. This clonotype was sampled from a man aged 35 to 55 in good health and CMV-seropositive. What was sequenced was PBMCs. The rearrangement links TRBV30 to TRBJ2-5, with 7 bases identical to TRBD2. The CDR3 region is CAWSPGGGRETQYF. The DNA for the CDR3 is TGTGCCTGGAGCCCGGGGGGAGGCCGAGAGACCCAGTACTTC.